The 11 T cell receptor beta chains below all came from one sample that was sequenced in a study of T-cell reconstitution after alpha-beta-depleted transplantation in children. TCRbeta library preparation incorporated unique molecular identifiers. In TCRdb, the PCR reads were re-called with MiXCR into one record per CDR3 protein. The sample includes 450,000 to 600,000 distinct CDR3 sequences, approximately 30% of them seen just once. Material: PBMCs from the stem cell graft donor, obtained from the stem cell graft. These receptor sequences come from a human donor who donated a stem cell graft to a child with aplastic anemia.

The chain is built from TRBV10-3 and TRBJ2-5, with D unresolved. The V end lost 1 base, the J end lost 2 bases, and 8 bases lay between the germline ends. The germline V gene has CDR1 ENHRY and CDR2 SYGVKD. CDR3 size: 14 residues. The CDR3 region is CAISEWSEQETQYF. CDR3 bases: TGTGCCATCAGTGAGTGGTCAGAACAAGAGACCCAGTACTTC.

The chain has TRBV20-1 and TRBJ2-1; 7 nucleotides match TRBD1. V shed 8 bases and J 6 bases; nucleotides not matched to a gene: 16. Germline CDR1 reads DFQATT; CDR2 reads SNEGSKA (reference sequence). The CDR3 covers 15 residues. The CDR3 DNA sequence: TGCAGTCCAGGGGGAGCGGCCATAGGGGGCAATGAGCAGTTCTTC. This sequence encodes CSPGGAAIGGNEQFF.

The chain links TRBV12-3 or TRBV12-4 to TRBJ2-1; possibly TRBD2 for D (6 bases). The CDR3 is 14 residues long. Trimming left V 5 bases short and J 6 bases short, with 14 bases between. DNA of the CDR3: TGTGCCAGCAGTCCCCGGGACTCTAGCAATGAGCAGTTCTTC. It specifies CASSPRDSSNEQFF.

V is TRBV6-5 and J is TRBJ1-3; no clear D. V lost 8 bases and J 0 bases, leaving 17 bases between the germline ends. The CDR3 consists of 16 residues. In germline, CDR1 is MNHEY, CDR2 SVGAGI. In nucleotides, the CDR3 is TGTGCCAGCGCCTTCGGGTTACCGTCCTCTGGAAACACCATATATTTT. Amino acids: CASAFGLPSSGNTIYF.

This clonotype was observed a handful of times. J is TRBJ1-2 and V is TRBV7-9; tentative D call: TRBD1 (5 bases). CDR3 length equals 15 residues. Trimming shortened V by 4 bases and J by 4 bases, and 16 bases separated the two germline ends. Per the germline V gene, CDR1 is SEHNR and CDR2 is FQNEAQ (reference sequence). The CDR3 loop reads CASSWGPGDSYGYTF. The CDR3 nucleotides read TGTGCCAGCAGCTGGGGACCCGGAGATAGCTATGGCTACACCTTC.

The chain recombines TRBV4-2 with TRBJ2-1; TRBD2 matches 12 bases. The V and J ends lost 4 bases and 7 bases, in that order; junction bases with no gene match: 14. Germline CDR1 reads LGHNA; CDR2 reads YNFKEQ. The length of the CDR3 is 18 residues. The CDR3 loop reads CASSLGTSGSASGNEQFF. CDR3 coding DNA: TGTGCCAGCAGCCTCGGGACTAGCGGGTCTGCGTCGGGAAATGAGCAGTTCTTC.

The chain links TRBV11-2 to TRBJ2-1; D may correspond to TRBD1 or TRBD2 (5 bases each). V was shortened by 5 bases and J by 10 bases, with 18 bases between the two germline ends. Germline lookup yields CDR1 SGHAT and CDR2 FQNNGV. The CDR3 runs 14 residues. For the CDR3, the DNA is TGTGCCAGCAGCGCGCCCCGGGACGGCGGAGAGCAGTTCTTC. Its translation: CASSAPRDGGEQFF.

This clonotype was found once. The gene calls are TRBV7-8 and TRBJ1-1; possibly TRBD1 for D (5 bases). Germline assignment: CDR1 SGHVS and CDR2 FQNEAQ. This CDR3 spans 13 amino acids. V lost 8 bases, J lost 1 base, and 11 bases lay in between. The CDR3 here is CASGQRGNTEAFF. The CDR3 bases are TGTGCCAGCGGACAACGAGGGAACACTGAAGCTTTCTTT.

This rearrangement joins TRBV19 to TRBJ2-1; TRBD1 matches at 7 bases. The V and J ends lost 7 bases and 3 bases, in that order; junction bases with no gene match: 3. This CDR3 is built from 13 residues. Germline CDR1 reads LNHDA; CDR2 reads SQIVND (reference sequence). The DNA for the CDR3 is TGTGCCAGTATTGACAGGGACTACAATGAGCAGTTCTTC. The encoded protein is CASIDRDYNEQFF.

The CDR3, as DNA: TGTGCTAGTGGTTTGGATCCGACCGGGACAGAGAGCTCCTACGAGCAGTACGTC. The encoded protein is CASGLDPTGTESSYEQYV. V usage is TRBV12-5 and J usage is TRBJ2-7; 7 nucleotides agree with TRBD1. CDR1 and CDR2 (germline): LGHNT, FRNRAP. V lost 1 base to trimming and J lost 0 bases; unmatched junction nucleotides: 12. The CDR3 has 18 amino acids.

V is TRBV14 and J is TRBJ2-7; 10 bases map to TRBD2. The ends lost 4 bases at V and 5 bases at J; junction bases unmatched: 11. CDR1 SGHDN and CDR2 FVKESK come from the germline V gene. The CDR3 sequence is 16 residues long. This CDR3 reads CASSPKTSGWFHEQYF. As DNA, the CDR3 is TGTGCCAGCAGCCCGAAGACTAGCGGGTGGTTCCACGAGCAGTACTTC.